Below, 17 T cell receptor beta chains from the same sample are listed, as sequenced in a study of T-cell memory formation after mild COVID-19. One entry per CDR3 protein, called by TCRdb with MiXCR from the 5' RACE reads. The sample yields 200,000 to 250,000 distinct CDR3 sequences, approximately 9% seen once. The sample comprised PBMCs or a T cell subset sorted from them (not recorded which). The source of these receptors is a man between 18 and 29 years old who had mild COVID-19 (a few samples of this study predate the infection). Cell type and time point are not known.

This clonotype was found a few times. CDR3 residues: CASSQDRGGGETQYF. The DNA for the CDR3 is TGCGCCAGCAGCCAAGATCGGGGGGGCGGGGAGACCCAGTACTTC. The J gene is TRBJ2-5, the V gene TRBV4-3, with 8 bases aligning to TRBD2. CDR1 is LGHNA and CDR2 is YSLEER in the germline V gene. After removal of 0 bases from V and 5 bases from J, the junction contained 5 bases not matched to a gene. The CDR3 is made up of 15 amino acids.

CDR3 in amino acids: CATSDSGTDHNEQFF. The CDR3 DNA is TGTGCCACCAGTGATTCCGGGACCGATCACAATGAGCAGTTCTTC. This chain connects TRBV24-1 to TRBJ2-1; D is perhaps TRBD1 or TRBD2 (5 bases each). The CDR3 spans 15 residues. Germline-derived CDR1 and CDR2 are KGHDR and SFDVKD. Trimming removed 2 bases from V and 5 bases from J, with 12 bases in between.

V and J are TRBV4-1 and TRBJ1-4, with unresolved D. The CDR3 runs to 14 residues. The germline gives CDR1 MGHRA, CDR2 YSYEKL. V was trimmed by 3 bases and J by 3 bases, leaving 8 bases between them. The CDR3 reads CASSQFRANEKLFF. In DNA, the CDR3 is TGCGCCAGCAGCCAGTTCAGAGCTAATGAAAAACTGTTTTTT.

J is TRBJ1-1 and V is TRBV7-9; D not certain. The CDR3 runs to 15 residues. Germline assignment: CDR1 SEHNR and CDR2 FQNEAQ (reference sequence). V lost 1 base and J 0 bases, leaving 9 bases between the germline ends. DNA of the CDR3: TGTGCCAGCAGCTTAGGAGCCCAGATGAACACTGAAGCTTTCTTT. Amino acid sequence: CASSLGAQMNTEAFF.

This clonotype was seen many times. V is TRBV12-3 or TRBV12-4 and J is TRBJ1-2; D is uncertain. Deletions cut 6 bases from V and 2 bases from J, with 7 bases between. The CDR3 is 12 amino acids. CDR3 residues: CASSFQNYGYTF. The CDR3 nucleotides are TGTGCCAGCAGCTTTCAGAACTATGGCTACACCTTC.

This clonotype was recorded a few times. The genes are TRBV6-5 and TRBJ1-1, with D possibly TRBD1 on 5 matching bases. CDR3 size: 15 residues. The V end lost 7 bases, the J end lost 5 bases, and 20 bases lay between the germline ends. CDR1 and CDR2 (germline): MNHEY, SVGAGI. CDR3 DNA: TGTGCCAGCAAGCCGGGACTGCGTAGGATGACTGAAGCTTTCTTT. Its translation is CASKPGLRRMTEAFF.

The table lists this clonotype with a few counts. J is TRBJ2-3 and V is TRBV7-2, with D hard to call. The CDR3 has 12 residues. The germline CDR1 and CDR2 sequences are SGHTA and FQGNSA. Trimming left V 5 bases short and J 5 bases short, with 8 bases between. This CDR3 reads CASSIRLDTQYF. The CDR3 region has the DNA TGTGCCAGCAGCATTCGACTAGATACGCAGTATTTT.

This clonotype was seen more than once but under ten times. The V gene is TRBV20-1, the J gene TRBJ2-5; possible D gene TRBD2, 5 bases. This CDR3 contains 14 residues. Trimming took 5 bases from V and 5 from J, leaving 18 bases between them. Germline V CDR1 and CDR2: DFQATT, SNEGSKA (reference sequence). The CDR3 loop reads CSAELREGGETQYF. In nucleotides, the CDR3 is TGCAGTGCTGAACTACGGGAAGGTGGGGAGACCCAGTACTTC.

The V gene is TRBV5-1, the J gene TRBJ1-4, with 9 nucleotides matching TRBD1. The CDR3 covers 14 residues. V trimming: 8 bases; J trimming: 5 bases; junction bases outside the gene matches: 7. Germline CDR1 and CDR2: SGHRS and YFSETQ. The CDR3 sequence: CASRQTGGNEKLFF. CDR3 sequence (DNA): TGCGCCAGTCGACAAACAGGGGGCAATGAAAAACTGTTTTTT. Together with reference TRBV5-1 and TRBJ1-4, the CDR3 gives the full variable domain: KAGVTQTPRYLIKTRGQQVTLSCSPISGHRSVSWYQQTPGQGLQFLFEYFSETQRNKGNFPGRFSGRQFSNSRSEMNVSTLELGDSALYLCASRQTGGNEKLFFGSGTQLSVL.

CDR3 DNA: TGTGCCAGCAGTTTCAGCAGCCGGGCCGATACGCAGTATTTT. Protein sequence: CASSFSSRADTQYF. This rearrangement joins TRBV6-2 or TRBV6-3 to TRBJ2-3; the D is unclear. The CDR3 covers 14 residues. Germline lookup yields CDR1 MNHEY and CDR2 SVGEGT. The V gene lost 4 bases and the J gene lost 6 bases, with 14 bases spanning the gap.

This clonotype was counted only a few times. V gene TRBV30 combines with J gene TRBJ1-1; D is ambiguous. The CDR3 has 13 residues. V lost 4 bases to trimming and J lost 11 bases, with 20 bases between them. CDR1 is GTSNPN, CDR2 SVGIG, per germline (reference sequence). In DNA form, the CDR3 reads TGTGCCTGGACTTCGGATGGGCCCCGGGAGGCTTTCTTT. Protein product: CAWTSDGPREAFF.

This clonotype was counted a few times. The chain couples TRBV7-8 to TRBJ2-2, with 9 bases aligning to TRBD1. CDR1 and CDR2 from the germline V gene are SGHVS and FQNEAQ. V shed 5 bases, J shed 7 bases, and the junction held 8 bases outside the gene matches. The CDR3 totals 15 residues. For the CDR3, the DNA is TGTGCCAGCAGCCGCCTGACAGGGGGGAGCGGGGAGCTGTTTTTT. Translation gives CASSRLTGGSGELFF.

This clonotype has a handful of counts. The gene calls are TRBV19 and TRBJ2-5; D uncertain. The V and J ends lost 8 bases and 5 bases respectively, with 12 bases between them. In germline, CDR1 is LNHDA, CDR2 SQIVND (reference sequence). The CDR3 contains 12 residues. The CDR3 reads CASYGGSETQYF. The CDR3 DNA follows: TGTGCCAGTTACGGTGGGTCTGAGACCCAGTACTTC.

This clonotype appeared a few times. The rearrangement joins TRBV5-4 to TRBJ1-1, with D perhaps matching TRBD1 (5 bases). Trimming pared 4 bases from V and 5 bases from J, leaving 18 bases between. The CDR3 totals 15 residues. CDR1 is SGHNT and CDR2 is YYREEE in the germline V gene (reference sequence). The CDR3 reads CASSPLVGGYTEAFF. The CDR3 DNA sequence: TGTGCCAGCAGCCCCCTCGTTGGGGGATATACTGAAGCTTTCTTT.

The chain joins TRBV19 to TRBJ1-2; D is undetermined. The V end was cut by 3 bases, the J end by 2 bases, with 16 bases between. Germline V gene data show CDR1 as LNHDA and CDR2 as SQIVND (reference sequence). The CDR3 runs 16 residues. CDR3 in DNA: TGTGCCAGTAGTATGCGGGAGGGAATCGGAAACTATGGCTACACCTTC. Translated, it gives CASSMREGIGNYGYTF.

At least ten counts were recorded for this clonotype. The genes are TRBV7-2 and TRBJ1-1; D is ambiguous. V was pared by 5 bases and J by 5 bases, with 15 bases between. This CDR3 comprises 14 residues. Germline values: CDR1 SGHTA, CDR2 FQGNSA. CDR3 nucleotide sequence: TGTGCCAGCAGCCACAACCCGGAGGGAACTGAAGCTTTCTTT. Encoded protein: CASSHNPEGTEAFF.

This clonotype appeared a few times. The chain recombines TRBV7-2 with TRBJ1-2; 9 bases map to TRBD1. Germline CDR1 and CDR2: SGHTA and FQGNSA. J gave up 3 bases and V 4 bases, and 3 bases lay outside the gene matches. The CDR3 consists of 14 residues. The CDR3 here is CASSSDRGYYGYTF. CDR3 in DNA: TGTGCCAGCAGCTCCGACAGGGGGTACTATGGCTACACCTTC. The whole variable domain, remainder taken from reference TRBV7-2 and TRBJ1-2, is GAGVSQSPSNKVTEKGKDVELRCDPISGHTALYWYRQSLGQGLEFLIYFQGNSAPDKSGLPSDRFSAERTGGSVSTLTIQRTQQEDSAVYLCASSSDRGYYGYTFGSGTRLTVV.